The subject of this entry is one TCR beta chain. In this sample, this clone turned up a few times. No antigen is known for it. There are no base qualities to consult, and no much larger clone falls within one base. The source of the sample is a study of cytomegalovirus exposure and HLA in healthy donors (dated by TCRdb to 2015 to 2018). About the full investigation: In an earlier analysis of some 610 of the donors, under 300 Gb of sequence data and 90 million to 120 million unique TCR beta sequences from roughly 200 million T cells were reported. A later analysis re-examined previously published TCR beta repertoires from several hundred donors and added high-resolution HLA genotyping to investigate patterns of TCR occurrence. Among some 410 genotyped donors of the cohort, an average of about 240,000 unique TCR beta nucleotide sequences was sequenced per donor, of which about 19% were non-productive. Roughly 5 DR-DQ haplotypes were handled as single units for association and clustering, since linkage in the cohort was strong. Donor age, sex, ethnicity and CMV serostatus were compiled alongside the repertoire data. An early release that covered roughly 600 HLA-typed donors contained approximately 320 gigabases of sequencing data and around 80 million unique TCR sequences. Rather than using new phenotypic data, the later analysis identified candidate immune exposures from TCR beta sequences and from how often those sequences occurred across donors. A separate validation cohort of approximately 120 different subjects was used in addition to the roughly 700-subject first cohort. The number of donors typed differed by locus, with about 629-630 for A, B, C, DRB1 and DQB1, roughly 520 for DQA1, about 610 for DPA1, and around 450 for DPB1. To predict cytomegalovirus infection status, the study combined high-throughput TCR immunosequencing, statistical association of individual TCRs with disease status, and machine learning. Of the roughly 400 genotyped donors, 81% were placed in the genetic ancestry cluster associated with self-reported Caucasian donors. A later genetic analysis took genome-wide SNP genotypes for about 65% of the roughly 670 donors and used that subset as a discovery cohort. The study profiled the T cell repertoires of hundreds of subjects by immunosequencing and related them to cytomegalovirus serostatus. The study was designed to test whether signatures of past pathogen exposure could be identified by cataloging public T cell receptors. An earlier analysis of around 580 of the donors used high-throughput TCR beta sequencing to judge whether each TCR beta V gene segment behaved as functional or pseudogenic. HLA typing covered class I and class II loci at four-digit resolution. All discovery cohort repertoires had been generated on a single sequencing platform.

The CDR1 and CDR2 encoded by the germline V gene (reference sequence) are SEHNR and FQNEAQ. The CDR3, from cysteine to phenylalanine, totals 14 residues. The sequence is cut down to CDR3 DNA, 42 bases in frame from base 1. Trimming removed 1 base from V and 7 bases from J, leaving 14 bases between the germline ends. Results the study describes overall, beyond this receptor: In a later analysis, most CMV-associated TCR beta chains were found to appear HLA-restricted, with HLA associations seemingly driven largely by CMV exposure. V-gene and J-gene trimming of TCR beta chains was associated with a missense DCLRE1C variant in a later genetic analysis, and the association was replicated in an independent cohort. In a later analysis, 16,951 TCR beta sequences were associated with specific HLA alleles at a false discovery rate of 0.05. In a later analysis, HLA-associated TCR beta chains were found to be more clonally expanded and to have lower generation probabilities than equally common non-associated chains. In a later genetic analysis, fewer N-insertions in productive TCRs were reported among donors in an Asian-associated ancestry cluster than the roughly 700-donor mean. Because HLA typing was missing for some donors at each locus, association tests included only the typed subset. Some IMGT-functional V segments, including TRBV6-2 and TRBV6-3, could not be told apart with the 87-base-pair reads, so those segments were excluded. Three of the identified cytomegalovirus-associated TCR beta chains were confirmed in vitro to be specific for cytomegalovirus antigens. Linkage disequilibrium might explain the correlated functional status among segregating V segments, but an unknown experimental factor could not be excluded. When HLA alleles, especially DR and DQ, strongly co-occurred, attributing TCR associations to individual alleles was difficult. While some public TCRs were present in many individuals, most TCR sequences turned up only very rarely across donors. A group of highly shared sequence variants was considered likely to be a technical artifact of the sequencing pipeline. Because counts were too low, more than 15 rarely observed V segments, including chromosome 9 orphons, were left out of the earlier analysis of several hundred of the donors. A later analysis reported that several top co-occurrence clusters appeared linked to parvovirus B19, influenza, CMV and Epstein-Barr virus. In a later analysis, TCR association rates were found to vary across HLA loci, with the most associated TCRs seen for DRB1 alleles and the fewest for HLA-C alleles. This cohort had only TCR beta chains sequenced, and the lack of alpha or paired-chain data limited which features could be detected. According to the authors, the approach could potentially be generalized to other disease states and immunological phenotypes. A further reported finding was that TCR beta sequences accurately predicted the HLA-A and HLA-B alleles for most subjects in the first cohort. Broadly in line with IMGT annotations, most TCR beta V segments showed up in productive rearrangements about 87% or about 30% of the time in an earlier analysis of 450 to 600 of the donors. Immune exposure information for the cohort was limited to CMV serostatus. The presence/absence analyses assumed that sequencing depth was roughly uniform across donors, and that assumption may not be true. A total of about 180 TCR beta chains were listed by the study as associated with cytomegalovirus. The classifier was reported to diagnose cytomegalovirus status with high specificity and sensitivity in both the original and validation cohorts.

The library was made by the immunoSEQ multiplex PCR assay. For the multiplex PCR, a mixture combining 60 forward primers for TCR Vbeta segments and 13 reverse primers for TCR Jbeta segments was used. Amplification of the CDR3 region of rearranged TCR beta genes was performed with a multiplex PCR assay on genomic DNA. The amplified TCR beta libraries were sequenced on the Illumina HiSeq System as 87-base-pair reads. The source study handled its data this way. A later analysis counted tens of millions of unique TCR beta chains across the 550 to 750 repertoires, and approximately 11 million of these chains were shared by at least two donors. A nearest-neighbor algorithm error-corrected the raw reads and collapsed the reads into unique sequences, merging closely related sequences to remove PCR and sequencing errors. CDR3 sequences were aligned to IMGT reference sequences to assign V, D and J gene segments. Each retained sequence needed at least a six-nucleotide match to both a V gene segment and a J gene segment. A rearrangement counted as productive if the CDR3 had no stop codons and remained in frame with V and J, and every other rearrangement counted as non-productive. CDR3 was defined according to IMGT convention as the region running from the second conserved V-encoded cysteine to the conserved J-encoded phenylalanine. Sequences without an unambiguous match to a single V gene segment were excluded from the earlier analysis of a few hundred of the donors. An earlier analysis of several hundred of the donors classified V segments as functional when productive rearrangements were above 56.7% and as segregating when the standard deviation between donors was above 5%. To diagnose cytomegalovirus status from the catalog of TCR beta chain sequences, a statistical classification framework was built. In a later analysis, TCR nucleotide sequences were compared against IMGT/GENE-DB human TR gene sequences so that V and J genes could be assigned. Using the TCRdist pipeline, a later analysis assigned CDR3 sequences along with most-parsimonious VDJ recombination scenarios. In a later analysis, each TCR beta chain was defined by its CDR3 amino acid sequence together with its V-gene family, and reads lacking a unique V-gene family were excluded. To address suspected cross-contamination and a sequencing artifact, a later analysis removed under 600 highly shared, low-generation-probability nucleotide sequences. For each public chain, a later analysis derived a clonal expansion index from normalized ranks of inferred template counts within each repertoire. In a later analysis, generation probabilities were computed using a VDJ recombination model fitted to out-of-frame rearrangements, and the results were checked against IGoR. A later analysis scored TCR-TCR, TCR-HLA and TCR-CMV co-occurrence with hypergeometric tests, applying a repertoire-size bias correction to TCR pairs. A later analysis estimated false discovery rates by permuting HLA or CMV assignments 20 times. In a later analysis, co-occurring TCRs were grouped using DBSCAN, with TCRdist sequence similarity added in when clustering inside HLA-allele-positive subsets. Repertoires with fewer than 30,000 or more than 120,000 public chains were left out of co-occurrence clustering, as were roughly five repertoires with anomalous nucleotide sharing. TCRdb stores this immuneACCESS table with in-frame sequences only. Part of the clones is absent; in the studies checked, under half of the shortfall reflects unresolved V genes, and no reason is known for the rest. V, J and clone size derive from that table, while D and trimming were established from the DNA sequence. The sample table contains 90,000 to 150,000 clones; only one count was recorded for less than 20% of them. The top ten hold 1.9% of the sample.

The cohort was made up of about 670 healthy bone marrow donors. At the time of sampling, every cohort member was nominally healthy, though immune exposures that went unrecorded were likely present. The donor tested CMV seronegative, placing the donor among the 350 or so seronegative members of the cohort. A peripheral blood sample was provided by each donor, and peripheral blood mononuclear cells were used for TCR beta sequencing. The Qiagen DNeasy Blood Extraction Kit was used to extract genomic DNA from the blood cell samples. This TCR was recovered from a woman between 18 and 29 years old in good health and CMV-seronegative. Recombination connected TRBV7-9 to TRBJ2-7; TRBD1 could be the D gene, as 6 bases match. The sequencing input was PBMCs. At the DNA level, the sequence is TGTGCCAGCAGCTTAGGCCACAGGGAAGCTGAGCAGTACTTC. This gives the protein CASSLGHREAEQYF.